One sample yielded the 19 T cell receptor beta chains listed below, sequenced in a study of T cells in Graves' hyperthyroidism and ophthalmopathy. The TCR beta CDR3 regions underwent amplification using RNA transcripts as the source. A set of HTBI primers served as the primers for a first-round RT-PCR of the TCR CDR3. TCRdb fed the multiplex PCR reads into MiXCR, producing one record per CDR3 protein. The profile shows around 600,000 distinct CDR3 sequences, about 14% of them singletons. The sequenced sample consisted of blood. The receptors here all came from a woman between 50 and 59 years old with Graves' ophthalmopathy.

The chain couples TRBV28 to TRBJ2-3; D gene uncertain. The CDR3 spans 14 residues. Per germline, CDR1 MDHEN and CDR2 SYDVKM. Between the trimmed V and J ends, which lost 7 bases and 0 bases, there was a span of 11 bases. Here the CDR3 DNA reads TGTGCCAGCACCTCTTTTGGCAGCACAGATACGCAGTATTTT. It encodes CASTSFGSTDTQYF.

The CDR3 loop reads CASSQEDTPGAFF. The CDR3 DNA reads as TGTGCCAGCAGCCAGGAGGACACGCCTGGAGCTTTCTTT. V gene TRBV3-1 combines with J gene TRBJ1-1; TRBD1 might be the D (5 bases). The CDR3 has 13 residues. The V and J ends lost 3 bases and 10 bases respectively, with 15 bases between them. From germline, CDR1 is LGHDT and CDR2 YNNKEL (reference sequence).

This clonotype was detected many times. The chain employs TRBV7-2 and TRBJ2-7; perhaps TRBD2 as D (7 bases). V lost 5 bases, J lost 3 bases, and 23 bases lay in between. The length of the CDR3 is 17 residues. CDR1 SGHTA and CDR2 FQGNSA come from the germline V gene. The CDR3 is CASSLHFGGAQIYEQYF. The CDR3, as DNA: TGTGCCAGCAGCCTACACTTTGGGGGGGCCCAAATCTACGAGCAGTACTTC.

The chain recombines TRBV12-3 or TRBV12-4 with TRBJ2-1, with TRBD1 matching over 8 bases. After removal of 7 bases from V and 5 bases from J, the junction contained 7 bases not matched to a gene. The CDR3 sequence is 14 residues long. CDR3 in DNA: TGTGCCAGCACCCAGGGGGCGAATAACAATGAGCAGTTCTTC. Translated, it gives CASTQGANNNEQFF.

This clonotype was detected ten times or more. The rearrangement links TRBV28 to TRBJ2-7, with 12 nucleotides matching TRBD2. The CDR3 extends over 15 amino acids. Unmatched junction bases numbered 3, after V lost 6 bases and J lost 0 bases. The germline CDR1 and CDR2 sequences are MDHEN and SYDVKM. CDR3 region: CASRLAGGSSYEQYF. CDR3 sequence (DNA): TGTGCCAGCAGGCTAGCGGGAGGGAGCTCCTACGAGCAGTACTTC.

At least ten counts were recorded for this clonotype. CDR3 region: CASSLRQINQPQHF. CDR3 nucleotide sequence: TGTGCCAGCAGTTTAAGACAGATTAATCAGCCCCAGCATTTT. The chain is built from TRBV12-3 or TRBV12-4 and TRBJ1-5, with D possibly TRBD1 on 5 matching bases. The CDR3 sequence is 14 residues long. V dropped 2 bases and J dropped 4 bases, with 9 bases sitting between them.

This clonotype was counted at least ten times. The chain uses TRBV5-5 and TRBJ2-7; 9 nucleotides agree with TRBD2. Germline CDR1 reads SGHKS; CDR2 reads YYEKEE (reference sequence). V dropped 0 bases and J dropped 3; count of bases not matched to a gene: 7. The CDR3 is 16 residues long. As DNA, the CDR3 is TGTGCCAGCAGCTTGGGGTCGGCTAGCGGGGACTACGAGCAGTACTTC. Translating it yields CASSLGSASGDYEQYF.

This clonotype was seen at least ten times. V and J are TRBV12-3 or TRBV12-4 and TRBJ2-1, with D possibly called TRBD1 or TRBD2 (5 bases each). The V end was cut by 6 bases, the J end by 3 bases, with 18 bases between. The CDR3 sequence is 16 residues long. For the CDR3, the DNA is TGTGCCAGCAGACCCGCCTCGGGACGGAACTACAATGAGCAGTTCTTC. Its translation: CASRPASGRNYNEQFF.

This sequence joins TRBV6-5 and TRBJ1-2, with 9 positions matching TRBD1. CDR3 length: 14 amino acids. V was clipped by 0 bases and J by 7 bases; unmatched bases: 3. The V gene's germline CDR1 is MNHEY and CDR2 SVGAGI. This CDR3 is CASSYSRTGVGYTF. The DNA of the CDR3 is TGTGCCAGCAGTTACTCCCGGACAGGGGTTGGCTACACCTTC.

The table lists this clonotype with many counts. The chain carries TRBV12-3 or TRBV12-4 and TRBJ2-4, with D uncertain. V lost 1 base, J lost 6 bases, and 1 base lay in between. The length of the CDR3 is 11 residues. The CDR3 region is CASSLGNIQYF. Here the CDR3 DNA reads TGTGCCAGCAGTTTAGGAAACATTCAGTACTTC.

The chain recombines TRBV7-9 with TRBJ1-4, with a possible D match to TRBD1 (5 bases). CDR1 is SEHNR, CDR2 FQNEAQ, per germline (reference sequence). V was pared by 5 bases and J by 8 bases, with 21 bases between. The CDR3 contains 16 residues. The CDR3 coding sequence is TGTGCCAGCAGCCCCGCGGCGGCGGAGGGGAGGGAAAAACTGTTTTTT. Protein product: CASSPAAAEGREKLFF.

This clonotype was recorded many times. The chain recombines TRBV13 with TRBJ2-1; D might be TRBD2 (7 bases). The CDR3 is 12 amino acids. Germline loops: CDR1 PRHDT, CDR2 FYEKMQ (reference sequence). Trimming cost V 5 bases and J 12 bases, with 14 bases left between them. The CDR3 bases are TGTGCCAGCAGCCAAGGGGGGGGTGTGCAGTTCTTC. Amino acids: CASSQGGGVQFF.

The chain is built from TRBV15 and TRBJ1-5; 7 positions match TRBD1. This CDR3 is 15 amino acids long. With V trimmed by 2 bases and J by 4 bases, 5 bases remained unmatched. Germline assignment: CDR1 LNHNV and CDR2 YYDKDF (reference sequence). The CDR3 coding sequence is TGTGCCACCAGCAGACACCAGGGGGGGAATCAGCCCCAGCATTTT. It translates to CATSRHQGGNQPQHF.

This clonotype was observed many times. The rearrangement links TRBV9 to TRBJ2-1, with 12 bases matching TRBD2. J lost 6 bases, V lost 3 bases, and 4 bases had no gene match. The germline V gene has CDR1 SGDLS and CDR2 YYNGEE. The CDR3 runs to 15 residues. In DNA form, the CDR3 reads TGTGCCAGCAGCGCCCTAGCGGGAGGGTCCAATGAGCAGTTCTTC. Its translation is CASSALAGGSNEQFF. The full variable domain, in which reference TRBV9 and TRBJ2-1 provide the parts outside the CDR3, is DSGVTQTPKHLITATGQRVTLRCSPRSGDLSVYWYQQSLDQGLQFLIQYYNGEERAKGNILERFSAQQFPDLHSELNLSSLELGDSALYFCASSALAGGSNEQFFGPGTRLTVL.

There are a few counts of this clonotype. The gene calls are TRBV18 and TRBJ2-5, with 7 positions matching TRBD2. The CDR3 is 15 residues long. In germline, CDR1 is KGHSH, CDR2 LQKENI. The trim removed 5 bases at V and 2 bases at J, leaving 8 bases unmatched. CDR3 in DNA: TGTGCCAGCTCAGCCCTAGCGGAGATTCAAGAGACCCAGTACTTC. It codes for CASSALAEIQETQYF.

The chain carries TRBV20-1 and TRBJ1-2, with 9 bases fitting TRBD1. The CDR3 runs to 15 residues. Trimming cost V 2 bases and J 3 bases; bases outside gene matches: 7. Germline V gives CDR1 DFQATT, CDR2 SNEGSKA (reference sequence). The CDR3: CSARSDRGFDYGYTF. CDR3 DNA sequence: TGCAGTGCTAGATCTGACAGGGGGTTCGACTATGGCTACACCTTC.

CDR3 DNA: TGTGCCAGCAGCGTCGGACAGGGTGCCAATCAGCCCCAGCATTTT. Protein product: CASSVGQGANQPQHF. The chain couples TRBV9 to TRBJ1-5, with 8 bases lining up with TRBD1. The CDR3 extends over 15 amino acids. V shed 2 bases and J 3 bases; nucleotides not matched to a gene: 4. Germline V gene sequence: CDR1 SGDLS, CDR2 YYNGEE.

In this sample, this clonotype turned up many times. The chain couples TRBV20-1 to TRBJ2-3; 10 bases line up with TRBD2. V lost 6 bases to trimming and J lost 1 base; unmatched junction nucleotides: 1. Germline CDR1 is DFQATT and CDR2 is SNEGSKA (reference sequence). This CDR3 has 13 residues. Here the CDR3 reads CSAGTSGTDTQYF. CDR3 sequence (DNA): TGCAGTGCGGGGACTAGCGGCACAGATACGCAGTATTTT.

The V gene is TRBV20-1, the J gene TRBJ2-5; 16 bases agree with TRBD2. In germline, CDR1 is DFQATT, CDR2 SNEGSKA (reference sequence). The CDR3 consists of 19 residues. Losses at the gene ends were 4 bases for V and 5 bases for J; bases not matched to a gene: 16. CDR3 nucleotide sequence: TGCAGTGCTACCGATCCTGGGACTAGCGGGAGGGCCACAAGGGAGACCCAGTACTTC. Translating it yields CSATDPGTSGRATRETQYF.